The rows below give T cell receptor beta chains drawn from one sample of a study of T cells in Graves' hyperthyroidism and ophthalmopathy. TCRdb passed the multiplex PCR reads through MiXCR, listing each CDR3 protein once. The sample has some 420,000 distinct CDR3 sequences; roughly an eighth are singletons. What was sequenced was blood. These receptors all stem from a woman between 18 and 29 years old with Graves' hyperthyroidism. The CDR3 runs from the conserved cysteine through the conserved F or W. The order of the fields is V gene, D gene, clone size, J gene, CDR3 length, CDR3 DNA, CDR3 protein. D genes are given only for firm matches. The listing skips clone size in some rows; elsewhere it reads once, few, many or a size class.

>TRBV20-1|-|-|TRBJ1-1|13
TGCAGTGCTAGAAGTACGATGAACACTGAAGCTTTCTTT
CSARSTMNTEAFF
>TRBV15|-|-|TRBJ2-5|14
TGTGCCACCAGCAGCGGCCCCGAGAGGGAGACCCAGTACTTC
CATSSGPERETQYF
>TRBV27|TRBD1|few|TRBJ1-5|16
TGTGCCAGCAGTCCGATAGACAGGGTCGGGGGTCAGCCCCAGCATTTT
CASSPIDRVGGQPQHF
>TRBV7-9|TRBD1|few|TRBJ1-1|13
TGTGCCAGCAGCTTCGGGACAGCTTTTGAAGCTTTCTTT
CASSFGTAFEAFF
>TRBV28|TRBD2|-|TRBJ2-1|16
TGTGCCAGCAGCCGCGGGGGTGCTCGACCGGGGAATGAGCAGTTCTTC
CASSRGGARPGNEQFF
>TRBV9|TRBD2|many|TRBJ2-3|15
TGTGCCAGCACCGTAGCGGGAGGAAAGGCAGATACGCAGTATTTT
CASTVAGGKADTQYF
>TRBV6-1|-|many|TRBJ2-7|15
TGTGCCAGCAGTGAAGAGCCTTCTAGCTCCTACGAGCAGTACTTC
CASSEEPSSSYEQYF
>TRBV12-3/TRBV12-4|-|many|TRBJ1-1|14
TGTGCCAGCAGCCCCGGGAGGAAAAACACTGAAGCTTTCTTT
CASSPGRKNTEAFF
>TRBV12-3/TRBV12-4|TRBD1|-|TRBJ1-5|15
TGTGCCAGCAGTTTTCAGGGGGCAGTTGATCAGCCCCAGCATTTT
CASSFQGAVDQPQHF
>TRBV12-3/TRBV12-4|-|many|TRBJ1-1|13
TGTGCCAGCTCACCTCGATTGGGGGGCGTAGCTTTCTTT
CASSPRLGGVAFF
>TRBV19|TRBD1|-|TRBJ2-5|16
TGTGCCAGTAGTGAACGGGACAGGCGAGAGTGGGAGACCCAGTACTTC
CASSERDRREWETQYF
>TRBV30|TRBD1|many|TRBJ1-5|14
TGTGCCTGGAGTCCGACAGGGGGAAATCAGCCCCAGCATTTT
CAWSPTGGNQPQHF
>TRBV28|TRBD1|many|TRBJ2-3|15
TGTGCCAGCAGTCCCCAGGGGGCTAGCACAGATACGCAGTATTTT
CASSPQGASTDTQYF
>TRBV2|TRBD2|many|TRBJ2-3|13
TGTGCCAGCACACGGGAGGGCGCAGATACGCAGTATTTT
CASTREGADTQYF
>TRBV2|-|many|TRBJ2-7|13
TGTGCCAGCAGTGGGCAGGTCCCCTACGAGCAGTACTTC
CASSGQVPYEQYF
>TRBV13|TRBD1|few|TRBJ1-1|16
TGTGCCAGCAGCTCAGGACAGGGGCGGGAGAACACTGAAGCTTTCTTT
CASSSGQGRENTEAFF
>TRBV28|TRBD1|-|TRBJ1-2|14
TGTGCCAGCGCTGACAGGGGGCCGATCTATGGCTACACCTTC
CASADRGPIYGYTF
>TRBV7-2|TRBD2|many|TRBJ2-2|18
TGTGCCAGCAGCTTAGTCGCCATTCGCGGGAGAAACACCGGGGAGCTGTTTTTT
CASSLVAIRGRNTGELFF
>TRBV19|-|-|TRBJ1-1|13
TGTGCCAGTAGTACTGAGGACAGTACTGAAGCTTTCTTT
CASSTEDSTEAFF
>TRBV6-1|TRBD1|few|TRBJ2-7|12
TGTGCCAGCAGAAGGGACAGCCCCGAGCAGTACTTC
CASRRDSPEQYF
>TRBV7-9|TRBD1|many|TRBJ2-7|16
TGTGCCAGCAGCTTAAAGGGGTCAGGGGGCGGATACGAGCAGTACTTC
CASSLKGSGGGYEQYF
>TRBV6-1|TRBD2|-|TRBJ2-2|17
TGTGCCAGCAGCCCCCAAGCCAGCGGGAGGAACACCGGGGAGCTGTTTTTT
CASSPQASGRNTGELFF
>TRBV7-2|-|-|TRBJ1-4|14
TGTGCCAGCAGCTTCGGGGGGCGCCTTGAAAAACTGTTTTTT
CASSFGGRLEKLFF
>TRBV11-2|TRBD2|many|TRBJ2-3|18
TGTGCCAGCAGCTTAGGTGGGGCTAGCGGGAGGGCCGGAGATACGCAGTATTTT
CASSLGGASGRAGDTQYF
>TRBV28|-|many|TRBJ2-5|17
TGTGCCAGCAGTTTCCACCCGGCCCGGGCGGGACGGGAGACCCAGTACTTC
CASSFHPARAGRETQYF
>TRBV18|TRBD1|few|TRBJ2-3|18
TGTGCCAGCTCACTAACCGTCATGACCGGGACAGGGTCAGATACGCAGTATTTT
CASSLTVMTGTGSDTQYF
>TRBV4-1|-|-|TRBJ2-2|15
TGCGCCAGCGGTAGGGTAATTGAGAACACCGGGGAGCTGTTTTTT
CASGRVIENTGELFF
>TRBV7-2|-|-|TRBJ2-7|14
TGTGCCAGCAGCTTTAGGGGGGGGGGCCCCCGGCGGTACTTC
CASSFRGGGPRRYF
>TRBV5-1|TRBD2|-|TRBJ2-2|18
TGCGCCAGCAGCTCCGGGACTAGCGGGAGGCCGAACACCGGGGAGCTGTTTTTT
CASSSGTSGRPNTGELFF
>TRBV11-2|TRBD2|-|TRBJ2-7|19
TGTGCCAGCAGCCCCTGGGTGGGGACTAGCGGGGTCCGCTCCTACGAGCAGTACTTC
CASSPWVGTSGVRSYEQYF
>TRBV28|-|many|TRBJ2-5|13
TGTGCCAGCAGCCAAGACAGGCAAGAGGCCCAGTACTTC
CASSQDRQEAQYF
>TRBV6-1|-|few|TRBJ1-1|15
TGTGCCGGCAGTCCATGGACAGCCATGAACACTGAAGCTTTCTTT
CAGSPWTAMNTEAFF
>TRBV14|TRBD1|-|TRBJ1-1|14
TGTGCCAGCAGCCAAAGAGGGAATACAGGGGTGGCTTTCTTT
CASSQRGNTGVAFF
>TRBV3-1|-|many|TRBJ2-7|14
TGTGCCAGCAGCCAAGGGACGGGTACCTACGAGCAGTACTTC
CASSQGTGTYEQYF
>TRBV7-2|-|many|TRBJ2-3|13
TGTGCCAGCAGCTCCGGGGTATCAGATACGCAGTATTTT
CASSSGVSDTQYF
>TRBV7-9|-|-|TRBJ2-5|14
TGTGCCAGCAGCCCGGGCAGGGGGGGAGAGACCCAGTACTTC
CASSPGRGGETQYF
>TRBV5-1|TRBD1|-|TRBJ1-2|16
TGCGCCAGCAGCTTGGCGGGCGGACAGGGTAGACATGGCTACACCTTC
CASSLAGGQGRHGYTF
>TRBV20-1|TRBD1|many|TRBJ2-3|16
TGCAGTGCTTTTTCGACAGGGGGCGCGGGCACAGATACGCAGTATTTT
CSAFSTGGAGTDTQYF
>TRBV20-1|-|many|TRBJ2-7|14
TGCAGTGCTACGGCAGTAATAGAGCCCTACGAGCAGTACTTC
CSATAVIEPYEQYF
>TRBV7-2|-|-|TRBJ2-2|14
TGTGCCAGCAGCACCTCGACAGGAACCGGGGAGCTGTTTTTT
CASSTSTGTGELFF
>TRBV7-2|-|many|TRBJ2-1|17
TGTGCCAGCAGCTTAGTTGAGACTATCAGCTCCTACAATGAGCAGTTCTTC
CASSLVETISSYNEQFF
>TRBV7-2|-|many|TRBJ2-5|15
TGTGCCAGCAGCTTAGGGTCCATAAGGAGAGAGACCCAGTACTTC
CASSLGSIRRETQYF
>TRBV4-2|TRBD1|few|TRBJ1-2|14
TGTGCCAGCAGCGGCCGCCGGGACAGTTATGGCTACACCTTC
CASSGRRDSYGYTF
>TRBV30|TRBD2|many|TRBJ2-2|14
TGTGCCTGGACTAGCGGGAGTAAGGCCGGGGAGCTGTTTTTT
CAWTSGSKAGELFF
>TRBV9|TRBD1|-|TRBJ2-3|15
TGTGCCAGCAGCGCCCGGGACAGGGACACAGATACGCAGTATTTT
CASSARDRDTDTQYF
>TRBV20-1|-|few|TRBJ1-3|15
TGCAGTGCTAGAGATCAGTTAGGGACTGGAAACACCATATATTTT
CSARDQLGTGNTIYF
>TRBV10-1|-|many|TRBJ2-1|14
TGCGCCAGCAGTGTGGCCAAAGCCGGGGGTGAGCAGTTCTTC
CASSVAKAGGEQFF
>TRBV9|TRBD1|-|TRBJ1-4|15
TGTGCCAGCAGCGTCCGGGACAGGGGTAATGAAAAACTGTTTTTT
CASSVRDRGNEKLFF
>TRBV6-5|-|many|TRBJ2-5|12
TGTGCCAGCAGTTACGATGGGGAGACCCAGTACTTC
CASSYDGETQYF
>TRBV3-1|TRBD1|many|TRBJ2-1|13
TGTGCCAGCAGCAGGGGGCGCGTCAATGAGCAGTTCTTC
CASSRGRVNEQFF